This entry describes one T cell receptor beta chain. These data come from a study of blood T cell repertoires in COVID-19. Only in-frame clones appear in the TCRdb table, and some are missing; sequencing was by immunoSEQ multiplex PCR. The sample yields about 74,000 clones, just under 85% seen once. CDR1 is LNHDA, CDR2 SQIVND, per germline (reference sequence). Trimming shortened V by 6 bases and J by 2 bases, and 8 bases separated the two germline ends. The CDR3 length is 13 residues. The chain carries TRBV19 and TRBJ2-1, with D maybe TRBD2 (5 bases). What was sequenced was peripheral blood. The receptor was derived from a man in his 70s with acute or convalescent COVID-19. CDR3: CASRLGPYNEQFF. CDR3 DNA sequence: TGTGCCAGTAGACTAGGGCCCTACAATGAGCAGTTCTTC.